Following are 25 T cell receptor beta chains from one sample sequenced in a study of blood T cell repertoires in COVID-19 (dated by TCRdb to about 2020). Libraries were prepared through the immunoSEQ multiplex PCR assay. As stored in TCRdb, this immuneACCESS dataset retains in-frame rearrangements with V and J assigned. A fraction of the clones does not appear; measured against another copy, unresolved V genes explain less than half of the discrepancy, and the remainder lacks a known reason. The sample records 150,000 to 200,000 clones, roughly nine tenths of which are singletons. The top ten clones comprise 15% to 20% of the sample. The source material was peripheral blood. Receptors originate from a man aged 55-75 years with active or convalescent COVID-19.

This chain joins TRBV4-2 and TRBJ2-2, with 12 bases lining up with TRBD2. Per the germline V gene, CDR1 is LGHNA and CDR2 is YNFKEQ. V dropped 0 bases and J dropped 0; count of bases not matched to a gene: 2. The CDR3 runs 18 residues. The CDR3 nucleotides are TGTGCCAGCAGCCAAGAGACTAGCGGGGGAACGAACACCGGGGAGCTGTTTTTT. Its translation is CASSQETSGGTNTGELFF.

This chain uses TRBV29-1 with TRBJ1-2; 7 nucleotides agree with TRBD1. Germline lookup yields CDR1 SQVTM and CDR2 ANQGSEA. This CDR3 is built from 12 residues. V gave up 7 bases and J gave up 3 bases; unmatched junction bases: 5. The CDR3 DNA reads as TGCAGCGCGACAGGGAAGGACTATGGCTACACCTTC. Its protein is CSATGKDYGYTF.

This clone appeared a single time. The same CDR3 also results from other DNA sequences found in this sample. The V call is TRBV5-1, the J call TRBJ2-1, with 12 positions matching TRBD2. The J segment lost 7 bases and the V segment lost 0 bases, leaving 2 bases of the junction unmatched. Germline-derived CDR1 and CDR2 are SGHRS and YFSETQ. The CDR3 totals 15 residues. The CDR3 here is CASSLGLAGVNEQFF. The CDR3 coding sequence is TGCGCCAGCAGCTTGGGACTAGCGGGAGTAAATGAGCAGTTCTTC.

The V and J genes are TRBV2 and TRBJ2-7; 12 bases are a match to TRBD2. Trimming cost V 6 bases and J 6 bases; bases outside gene matches: 12. Germline V gene data show CDR1 as SNHLY and CDR2 as FYNNEI. CDR3 length: 16 residues. The CDR3: CASRPPRTSGAPEQYF. DNA of the CDR3: TGTGCCAGCAGGCCCCCTAGGACTAGCGGGGCCCCCGAGCAGTACTTC.

This chain connects TRBV7-2 to TRBJ2-5, with TRBD2 identical over 10 bases. The germline gives CDR1 SGHTA, CDR2 FQGNSA. This CDR3 is built from 17 residues. V trimming: 1 base; J trimming: 3 bases; junction bases outside the gene matches: 8. CDR3 DNA: TGTGCCAGCAGCTTAGGGGCTAGCGGGAGAATGGAAGAGACCCAGTACTTC. Its protein is CASSLGASGRMEETQYF.

The chain is built from TRBV7-2 and TRBJ1-5; 7 nucleotides align to TRBD1. Germline V gene sequence: CDR1 SGHTA, CDR2 FQGNSA. This CDR3 has 13 amino acids. J was trimmed by 7 bases and V by 3 bases; bases with no gene match: 3. CDR3 amino acids: CASSFGQDQPQHF. CDR3 DNA: TGTGCCAGCAGCTTCGGACAGGACCAGCCCCAGCATTTT.

CDR3 sequence (DNA): TGCGCCAGCAGCCAAGAGGGACTAGCGGGGACCGGCGTTTCAGATACGCAGTATTTT. Residues: CASSQEGLAGTGVSDTQYF. V gene TRBV4-1 combines with J gene TRBJ2-3, with TRBD2 matching over 13 bases. The V and J ends lost 0 bases and 4 bases, in that order; junction bases with no gene match: 10. This CDR3 spans 19 amino acids. The germline V gene encodes CDR1 MGHRA and CDR2 YSYEKL.

This clone was recorded once. The chain links TRBV29-1 to TRBJ2-5; TRBD1 agrees at 7 bases. The germline CDR1 and CDR2 sequences are SQVTM and ANQGSEA. V lost 6 bases and J lost 2; bases outside the gene matches: 3. This CDR3 has 12 amino acids. In nucleotides, the CDR3 is TGCAGCGTGGGACAGTTACAAGAGACCCAGTACTTC. This translates into CSVGQLQETQYF.

As DNA, the CDR3 is TGTGCCAGCAGCTGGGAAGGCAGGAGGGTTGGAAACACCATATATTTT. Encoded protein: CASSWEGRRVGNTIYF. V is TRBV11-2 and J is TRBJ1-3; D is uncertain. Trimming shortened V by 4 bases and J by 3 bases, and 16 bases separated the two germline ends. This CDR3 spans 16 amino acids. The germline gives CDR1 SGHAT, CDR2 FQNNGV.

The chain recombines TRBV6-5 with TRBJ2-5; TRBD1 aligns across 11 bases. The CDR3 extends over 15 amino acids. Germline lookup yields CDR1 MNHEY and CDR2 SVGAGI. The V segment lost 5 bases and the J segment 5 bases; nucleotides outside the gene matches: 7. The CDR3 DNA is TGTGCCAGCAGTATCCGGACAGGGGGCCGGGAGACCCAGTACTTC. Translated: CASSIRTGGRETQYF.

This clone occurred once. The chain couples TRBV5-1 to TRBJ2-7; TRBD1 matches 8 bases. Germline V gives CDR1 SGHRS, CDR2 YFSETQ. The CDR3 length is 14 residues. V was pared by 2 bases and J by 7 bases, with 8 bases of the junction left unmatched. Written as DNA, the CDR3 is TGCGCCAGCAGCTTTGACAGGGGACCTTGGGAGCAGTACTTC. Its protein product is CASSFDRGPWEQYF.

The chain is built from TRBV3-1 (or the pseudogene TRBV3-2) and TRBJ2-2, with TRBD2 matching 9 bases. Germline V CDR1 and CDR2: LGHDT, YNNKEL (reference sequence). CDR3 length: 16 amino acids. V trimming: 7 bases; J trimming: 3 bases; junction bases outside the gene matches: 9. CDR3 amino acids: CASILRLAAYTGELFF. Here the CDR3 DNA reads TGTGCCAGCATCCTAAGACTAGCGGCTTACACCGGGGAGCTGTTTTTT.

The chain combines TRBV29-1 with TRBJ2-5, with TRBD2 matching 12 bases. This CDR3 contains 15 residues. Germline CDR1 is SQVTM and CDR2 is ANQGSEA. V was pared by 4 bases and J by 0 bases, with 3 bases of the junction left unmatched. In DNA, the CDR3 is TGCAGCGTTGTTGGGACTAGCGGGTACCAAGAGACCCAGTACTTC. This translates into CSVVGTSGYQETQYF.

The count of this clone is one. The rearrangement links TRBV11-1 to TRBJ2-7; TRBD2 matches at 8 bases. The V gene's germline CDR1 is SGHAT and CDR2 FQDESV (reference sequence). Trimming removed 5 bases from V and 2 bases from J; junction bases left unmatched: 8. This CDR3 spans 15 amino acids. In nucleotides, the CDR3 is TGTGCCAGCAGCACGGAGGCGGGAGGTCCCTACGAGCAGTACTTC. This translates into CASSTEAGGPYEQYF.

The chain carries TRBV3-1 (or the pseudogene TRBV3-2) and TRBJ1-3, with D tentatively TRBD1 (6 bases). The CDR3 covers 15 residues. Germline V CDR1 and CDR2: LGHDT, YNNKEL (reference sequence). V was pared by 4 bases and J by 7 bases, with 17 bases between. CDR3 coding DNA: TGTGCCAGCAGCCGAACGGGACAAAAAAGGAACACCATATATTTT. It specifies CASSRTGQKRNTIYF.

The rearrangement uses TRBV27 and TRBJ1-2; TRBD1 matches 8 bases. Trimming removed 1 base from V and 5 bases from J; junction bases left unmatched: 6. Germline values: CDR1 MNHEY, CDR2 SMNVEV (reference sequence). CDR3 size: 15 residues. The CDR3 DNA sequence: TGTGCCAGCAGTTTATTATCAGGGGGCGGTTATGGCTACACCTTC. Translation: CASSLLSGGGYGYTF.

This clone turned up a few times. V is TRBV19 and J is TRBJ2-2; 7 bases match TRBD1. Germline V CDR1 and CDR2: LNHDA, SQIVND (reference sequence). J was trimmed by 3 bases and V by 11 bases; bases with no gene match: 9. This CDR3 contains 14 residues. CDR3 bases: TGTGCCGCCCGGGACAGCCCCGACACCGGGGAGCTGTTTTTT. This gives the protein CAARDSPDTGELFF. The complete variable domain, with remaining parts taken from reference TRBV19 and TRBJ2-2, reads DGGITQSPKYLFRKEGQNVTLSCEQNLNHDAMYWYRQDPGQGLRLIYYSQIVNDFQKGDIAEGYSVSREKKESFPLTVTSAQKNPTAFYLCAARDSPDTGELFFGEGSRLTVL.

The chain is built from TRBV19 and TRBJ2-3; 13 bases agree with TRBD2. Germline V gives CDR1 LNHDA, CDR2 SQIVND (reference sequence). The V segment lost 10 bases and the J segment 5 bases; nucleotides outside the gene matches: 6. The CDR3 sequence is 14 residues long. The CDR3 bases are TGTGCCACCCGGACTAGCGGGGGTTTAGATACGCAGTATTTT. Its translation is CATRTSGGLDTQYF.

The CDR3 region has the DNA TGCGCCAGCAGCAACCCCCGTCGGGAGCGCACAGATACGCAGTATTTT. Amino acids: CASSNPRRERTDTQYF. The rearrangement joins TRBV5-1 to TRBJ2-3, with a weak D call TRBD2 (6 bases). Looked up from germline, CDR1 is SGHRS and CDR2 is YFSETQ. Trimming cost V 4 bases and J 1 base, with 16 bases left between them. This CDR3 is built from 16 residues.

The CDR3 DNA sequence: TGTGCCAGCAGTTTAGGACAGGGGGTCAATCAGCCCCAGCATTTT. Translating it yields CASSLGQGVNQPQHF. The chain uses TRBV27 and TRBJ1-5; 10 nucleotides align to TRBD1. There are 15 residues in the CDR3. Germline V CDR1 and CDR2: MNHEY, SMNVEV (reference sequence). The ends lost 2 bases at V and 3 bases at J; junction bases unmatched: 1.

Only one count was recorded for this clone. The chain combines TRBV3-1 (or the pseudogene TRBV3-2) with TRBJ2-4, with D possibly being TRBD2 (7 bases). Trimming cost V 0 bases and J 6 bases, with 12 bases left between them. Per germline, CDR1 LGHDT and CDR2 YNNKEL (reference sequence). There are 15 residues in the CDR3. The CDR3 DNA follows: TGTGCCAGCAGCCAAGAGTCGGGGGGCGGAAACATTCAGTACTTC. Its translation is CASSQESGGGNIQYF.

The chain joins TRBV24-1 to TRBJ1-5; maybe TRBD1 (5 bases). CDR1 and CDR2 from the germline V gene are KGHDR and SFDVKD. CDR3 length: 14 residues. The germline V and J ends were trimmed by 9 bases and 5 bases, with 16 bases remaining between them. In nucleotides, the CDR3 is TGTGCCACCCCGGGCAGGGAAACCGATCAGCCCCAGCATTTT. This codes for CATPGRETDQPQHF.

The rearrangement uses TRBV3-1 (or the pseudogene TRBV3-2) and TRBJ1-5; D remains unclear. V dropped 0 bases and J dropped 0 bases, with 18 bases sitting between them. Germline CDR1 is LGHDT and CDR2 is YNNKEL (reference sequence). CDR3 size: 19 residues. DNA of the CDR3: TGTGCCAGCAGCCAAGAGGTTTCAGTCCGGCGGTATAGCAATCAGCCCCAGCATTTT. Translating it yields CASSQEVSVRRYSNQPQHF.

The chain is built from TRBV12-3 or TRBV12-4 and TRBJ1-1; unclear D gene. CDR3 length: 12 residues. V was shortened by 6 bases and J by 3 bases, with 8 bases between the two germline ends. The CDR3 coding sequence is TGTGCCAGCAGCCATCGGGACACTGAAGCTTTCTTT. The encoded protein is CASSHRDTEAFF.

The rearrangement uses TRBV28 and TRBJ2-1; D may be TRBD2 (5 bases). Germline V gene data show CDR1 as MDHEN and CDR2 as SYDVKM. This CDR3 has 13 amino acids. The V end was cut by 5 bases, the J end by 12 bases, with 17 bases between. The CDR3 reads CASSKPGSWVQFF. In DNA, the CDR3 is TGTGCCAGCAGTAAACCGGGGAGTTGGGTGCAGTTCTTC.